This TCR beta chain was sequenced during a study of shared clonotypes between healthy human individuals. In the study overall: Contributing individuals were a couple of females and a few males aged 18 to 49. CD4 naive and CD4 memory each took three plates per donor, while CD8 naive took two and CD8 memory one.

Note on this clone: Its antigen is as yet unknown.

Study-wide results and caveats: Generation probability values for non-shared clonotypes were lower than those for clonotypes shared by all four donors.

This CDR3 comprises 15 residues. Per the germline V gene, CDR1 is SGHAT and CDR2 is FQNNGV. Trimming stripped 5 bases from V and 4 bases from J, with 14 bases between. The genomic DNA of each subset was split evenly across several immunoSEQ plates. Libraries were prepared by immunoSEQ multiplex PCR; TCRdb keeps only in-frame clonotypes and omits some of them. This sample has 2 million to 2.5 million clones, with 90% to 96% found just once. The chain combines TRBV11-2 with TRBJ1-4, with D possibly TRBD1 on 6 matching bases. This clonotype was sampled from a young man in good health. The source material was naive CD4+ T cells sorted from blood. Indicated subset: CD45RA+ positively selected. The CDR3 loop is CASSRGGQSNEKLFF. CDR3 nucleotides: TGTGCCAGCAGCCGAGGGGGGCAGAGTAATGAAAAACTGTTTTTT.